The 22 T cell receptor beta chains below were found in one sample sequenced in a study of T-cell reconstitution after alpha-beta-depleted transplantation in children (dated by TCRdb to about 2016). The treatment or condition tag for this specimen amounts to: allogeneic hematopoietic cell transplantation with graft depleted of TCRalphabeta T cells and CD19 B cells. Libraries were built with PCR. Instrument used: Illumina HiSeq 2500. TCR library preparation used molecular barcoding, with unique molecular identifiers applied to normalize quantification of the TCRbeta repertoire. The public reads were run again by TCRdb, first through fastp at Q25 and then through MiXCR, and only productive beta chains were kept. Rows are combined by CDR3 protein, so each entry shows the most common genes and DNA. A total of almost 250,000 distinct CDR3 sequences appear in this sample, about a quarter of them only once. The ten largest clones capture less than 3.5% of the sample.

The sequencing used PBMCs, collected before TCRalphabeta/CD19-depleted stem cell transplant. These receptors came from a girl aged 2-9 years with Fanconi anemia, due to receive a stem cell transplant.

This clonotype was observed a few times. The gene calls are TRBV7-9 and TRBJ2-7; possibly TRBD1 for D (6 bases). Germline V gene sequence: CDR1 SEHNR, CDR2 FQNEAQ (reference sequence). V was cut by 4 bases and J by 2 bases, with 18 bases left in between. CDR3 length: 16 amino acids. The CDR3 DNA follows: TGTGCCAGCAGCTCCGGGTCAGGGGAACAAGCCTACGAGCAGTACTTC. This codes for CASSSGSGEQAYEQYF. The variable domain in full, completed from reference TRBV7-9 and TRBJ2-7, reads DTGVSQNPRHKITKRGQNVTFRCDPISEHNRLYWYRQTLGQGPEFLTYFQNEAQLEKSRLLSDRFSAERPKGSFSTLEIQRTEQGDSAMYLCASSSGSGEQAYEQYFGPGTRLTVT.

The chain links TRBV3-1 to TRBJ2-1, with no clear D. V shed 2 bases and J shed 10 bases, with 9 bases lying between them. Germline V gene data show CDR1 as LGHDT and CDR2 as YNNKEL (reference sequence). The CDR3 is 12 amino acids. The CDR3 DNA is TGTGCCAGCAGCCAAAAATCCAGCGAGCAGTTCTTC. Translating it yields CASSQKSSEQFF.

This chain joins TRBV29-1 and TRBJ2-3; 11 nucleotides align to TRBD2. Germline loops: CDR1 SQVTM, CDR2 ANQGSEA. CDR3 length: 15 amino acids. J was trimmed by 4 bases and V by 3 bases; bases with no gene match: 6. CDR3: CSVDGSGRASDTQYF. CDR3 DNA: TGCAGCGTTGACGGTAGCGGGAGGGCCTCAGATACGCAGTATTTT.

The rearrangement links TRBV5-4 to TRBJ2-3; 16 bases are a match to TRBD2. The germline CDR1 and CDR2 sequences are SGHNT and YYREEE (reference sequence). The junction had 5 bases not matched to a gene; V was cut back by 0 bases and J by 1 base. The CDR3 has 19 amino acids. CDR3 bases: TGTGCCAGCAGCTTGGCCATAGGGACTAGCGGGAGGGGCACAGATACGCAGTATTTT. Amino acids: CASSLAIGTSGRGTDTQYF.

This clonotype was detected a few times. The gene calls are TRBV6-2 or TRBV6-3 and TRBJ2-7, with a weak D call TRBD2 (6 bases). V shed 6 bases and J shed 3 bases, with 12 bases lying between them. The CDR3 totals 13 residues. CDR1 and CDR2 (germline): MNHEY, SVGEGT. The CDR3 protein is CASREGSLYEQYF. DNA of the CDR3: TGTGCCAGCAGGGAGGGGAGTCTCTACGAGCAGTACTTC.

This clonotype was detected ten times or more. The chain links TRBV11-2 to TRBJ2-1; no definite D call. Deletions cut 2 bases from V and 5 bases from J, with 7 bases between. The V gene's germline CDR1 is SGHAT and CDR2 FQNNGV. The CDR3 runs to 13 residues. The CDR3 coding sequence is TGTGCCAGCAGCTTAAAAATACACAATGAGCAGTTCTTC. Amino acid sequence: CASSLKIHNEQFF.

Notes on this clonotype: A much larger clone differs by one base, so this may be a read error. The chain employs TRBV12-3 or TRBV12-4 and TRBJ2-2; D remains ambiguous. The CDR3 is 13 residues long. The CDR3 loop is CASSLRNTWELFF. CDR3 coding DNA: TGTGCCAGCAGTTTACGGAACACCTGGGAGCTGTTTTTT.

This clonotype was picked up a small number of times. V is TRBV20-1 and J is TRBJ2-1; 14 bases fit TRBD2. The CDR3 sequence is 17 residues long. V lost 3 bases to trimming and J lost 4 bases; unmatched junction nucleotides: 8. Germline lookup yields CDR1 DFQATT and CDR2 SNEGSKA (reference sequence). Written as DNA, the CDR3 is TGCAGTGCTAGGGGACTAGCGGGAGTTTGGGTATACAATGAGCAGTTCTTC. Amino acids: CSARGLAGVWVYNEQFF.

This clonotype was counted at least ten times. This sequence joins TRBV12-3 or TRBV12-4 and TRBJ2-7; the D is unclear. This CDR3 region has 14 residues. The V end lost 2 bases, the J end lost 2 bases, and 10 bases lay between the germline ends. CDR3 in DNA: TGTGCCAGCAGTTTAAGTCTATCTACCTACGAGCAGTACTTC. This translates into CASSLSLSTYEQYF.

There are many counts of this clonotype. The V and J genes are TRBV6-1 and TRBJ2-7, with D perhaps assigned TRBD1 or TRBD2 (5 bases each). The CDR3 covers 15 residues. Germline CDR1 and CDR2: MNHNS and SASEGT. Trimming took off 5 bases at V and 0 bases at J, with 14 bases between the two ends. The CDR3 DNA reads TGTGCCAGCAGTAAGGGACCCCAATTCTCCTACGAGCAGTACTTC. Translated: CASSKGPQFSYEQYF.

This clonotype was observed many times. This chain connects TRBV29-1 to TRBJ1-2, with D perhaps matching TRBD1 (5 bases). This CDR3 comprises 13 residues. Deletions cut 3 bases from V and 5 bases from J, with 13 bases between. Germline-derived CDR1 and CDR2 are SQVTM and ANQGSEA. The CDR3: CSVDRESGYGYTF. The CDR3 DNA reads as TGCAGCGTTGATAGGGAATCAGGGTATGGCTACACCTTC.

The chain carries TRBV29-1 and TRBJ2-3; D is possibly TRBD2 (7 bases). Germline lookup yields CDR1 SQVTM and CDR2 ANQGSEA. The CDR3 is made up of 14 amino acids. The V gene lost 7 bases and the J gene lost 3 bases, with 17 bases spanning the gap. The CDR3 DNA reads TGCAGCGGTTTAAGGGGGGGGCGAACAGATACGCAGTATTTT. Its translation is CSGLRGGRTDTQYF.

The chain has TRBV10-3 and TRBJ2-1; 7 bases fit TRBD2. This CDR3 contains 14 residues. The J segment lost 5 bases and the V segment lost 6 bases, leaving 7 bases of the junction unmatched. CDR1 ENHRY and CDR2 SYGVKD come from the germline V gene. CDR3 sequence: CAIRSTGTNNEQFF. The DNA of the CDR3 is TGTGCCATCAGATCAACCGGGACTAACAATGAGCAGTTCTTC.

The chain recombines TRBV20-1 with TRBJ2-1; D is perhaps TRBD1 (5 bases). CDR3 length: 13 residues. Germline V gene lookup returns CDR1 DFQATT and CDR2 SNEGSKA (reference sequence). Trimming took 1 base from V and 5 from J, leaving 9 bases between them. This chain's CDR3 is CSARGQPNNEQFF. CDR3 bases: TGCAGTGCTAGAGGACAGCCCAACAATGAGCAGTTCTTC.

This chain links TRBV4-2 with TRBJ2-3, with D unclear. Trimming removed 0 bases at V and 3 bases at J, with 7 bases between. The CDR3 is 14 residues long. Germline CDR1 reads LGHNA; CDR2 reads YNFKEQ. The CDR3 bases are TGTGCCAGCAGCCAAGATCTAGGGACAGATACGCAGTATTTT. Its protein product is CASSQDLGTDTQYF.

The CDR3 here is CSARAGLASNIQYF. The CDR3 coding sequence is TGCAGTGCTAGAGCGGGGCTAGCGTCAAACATTCAGTACTTC. The chain is built from TRBV20-1 and TRBJ2-4; D perhaps matches TRBD2 (6 bases). Germline V gives CDR1 DFQATT, CDR2 SNEGSKA (reference sequence). The CDR3 contains 14 residues. With 1 base removed from V and 6 bases from J, the gap between germline ends came to 13 bases.

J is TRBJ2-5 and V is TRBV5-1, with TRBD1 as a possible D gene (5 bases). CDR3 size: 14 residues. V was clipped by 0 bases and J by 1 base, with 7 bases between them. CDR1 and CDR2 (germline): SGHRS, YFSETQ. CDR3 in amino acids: CASSLADSQETQYF. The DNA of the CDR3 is TGCGCCAGCAGCTTGGCCGACAGCCAAGAGACCCAGTACTTC.

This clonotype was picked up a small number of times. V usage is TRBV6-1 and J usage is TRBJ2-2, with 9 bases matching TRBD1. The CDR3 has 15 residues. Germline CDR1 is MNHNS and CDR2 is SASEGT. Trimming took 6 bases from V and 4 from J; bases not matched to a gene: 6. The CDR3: CASSPTGGGTGELFF. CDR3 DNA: TGTGCCAGCAGCCCGACAGGGGGAGGCACCGGGGAGCTGTTTTTT.

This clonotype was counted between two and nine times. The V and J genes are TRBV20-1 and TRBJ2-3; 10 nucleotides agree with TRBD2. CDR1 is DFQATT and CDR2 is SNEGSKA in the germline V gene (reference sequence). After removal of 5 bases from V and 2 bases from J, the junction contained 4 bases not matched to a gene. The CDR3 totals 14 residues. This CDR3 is CSAWTSGLTDTQYF. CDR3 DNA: TGCAGTGCTTGGACTAGCGGCCTCACAGATACGCAGTATTTT.

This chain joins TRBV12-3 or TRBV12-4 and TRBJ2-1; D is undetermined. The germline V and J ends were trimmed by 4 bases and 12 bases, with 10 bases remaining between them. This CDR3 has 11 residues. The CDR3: CASSSSVGQFF. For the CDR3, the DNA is TGTGCCAGCAGTTCCTCCGTCGGGCAGTTCTTC.

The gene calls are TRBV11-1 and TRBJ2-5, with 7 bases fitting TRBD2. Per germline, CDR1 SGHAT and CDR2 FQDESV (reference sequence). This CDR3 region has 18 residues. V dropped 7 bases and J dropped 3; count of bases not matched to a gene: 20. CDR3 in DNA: TGTGCCAGCACCTTTCCGACTGTACAGCCACGGGGGGAAGAGACCCAGTACTTC. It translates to CASTFPTVQPRGEETQYF.

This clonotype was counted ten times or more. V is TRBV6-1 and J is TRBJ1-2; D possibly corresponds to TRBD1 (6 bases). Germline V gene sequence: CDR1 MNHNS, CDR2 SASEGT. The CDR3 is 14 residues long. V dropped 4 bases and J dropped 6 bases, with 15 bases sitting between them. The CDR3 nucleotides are TGTGCCAGCAGTGCTCCGGACAGAGCCCATGGCTACACCTTC. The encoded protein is CASSAPDRAHGYTF.